The 20 T cell receptor beta chains listed next were all sequenced from one sample in a study of CD8 T cells in ankylosing spondylitis. Findings and caveats of the study: It appeared that ankylosing spondylitis blood was characterized by a TCR beta motif of fewer than ten highly homologous variants.

TCRdb reanalysed the 5' RACE reads using MiXCR and keeps one entry per CDR3 protein. The data contain around 540,000 distinct CDR3 sequences, about 13% of them singletons. These receptors have no identified antigens. Sequences were obtained from blood, either unsorted or a sorted T cell fraction (not recorded which). Every receptor here comes from a male donor with ankylosing spondylitis.

In its sample, this clonotype was seen a few times. The rearrangement joins TRBV7-2 to TRBJ2-7; D may match TRBD1 or TRBD2 (5 bases each). Trimming shortened V by 5 bases and J by 2 bases, and 13 bases separated the two germline ends. The CDR3 spans 14 residues. Germline loops: CDR1 SGHTA, CDR2 FQGNSA. The CDR3 loop reads CASSLLGTTYEQYF. CDR3 coding DNA: TGTGCCAGCAGCCTCCTGGGGACGACCTACGAGCAGTACTTC.

This clonotype was detected once. Given a much more abundant clone one base away, this may be a read error. The V and J genes are TRBV7-8 and TRBJ2-1; 11 bases match TRBD2. This CDR3 is 16 amino acids long. The germline gives CDR1 SGHVS, CDR2 FQNEAQ. The ends lost 6 bases at V and 2 bases at J; junction bases unmatched: 6. The CDR3 DNA reads as TGTGCCAGCAGATTTTTTAGCGGGAGGGCCTACAATGAGCAGTTCTTC. This sequence encodes CASRFFSGRAYNEQFF.

This clonotype was observed a few times. The chain links TRBV18 to TRBJ2-5, with D possibly being TRBD1 (5 bases). Germline CDR1 reads KGHSH; CDR2 reads LQKENI. The CDR3 runs 15 residues. V lost 3 bases and J lost 1, with 12 bases in between. CDR3 bases: TGTGCCAGCTCACCGATTTTCGACAGCCAAGAGACCCAGTACTTC. It encodes CASSPIFDSQETQYF. The full variable domain, its missing parts supplied by reference TRBV18 and TRBJ2-5, is NAGVMQNPRHLVRRRGQEARLRCSPMKGHSHVYWYRQLPEEGLKFMVYLQKENIIDESGMPKERFSAEFPKEGPSILRIQQVVRGDSAAYFCASSPIFDSQETQYFGPGTRLLVL.

In its sample, this clonotype was seen many times. The CDR3 bases are TGTGCCACCAAGGGGGTCGAAGATGCAGCAGATACGCAGTATTTT. This gives the protein CATKGVEDAADTQYF. The chain employs TRBV24-1 and TRBJ2-3; maybe TRBD1 (6 bases). V lost 8 bases and J lost 4, with 18 bases in between. The CDR3 totals 15 residues. Germline V gene sequence: CDR1 KGHDR, CDR2 SFDVKD.

This clonotype was observed a few times. V is TRBV7-8 and J is TRBJ2-7; 8 positions match TRBD2. Germline CDR1 SGHVS, CDR2 FQNEAQ. The length of the CDR3 is 16 residues. V dropped 2 bases and J dropped 6; count of bases not matched to a gene: 12. The CDR3 bases are TGTGCCAGCAGCTTAAGTCAGGGTAGCGGGATTGGCGAGCAGTACGTC. It codes for CASSLSQGSGIGEQYV.

The V call is TRBV12-3 or TRBV12-4, the J call TRBJ1-1; D is perhaps TRBD1 (6 bases). CDR3 length: 14 amino acids. Trimming took off 6 bases at V and 10 bases at J, with 21 bases between the two ends. The CDR3 protein is CASRRSGTRGRAFF. CDR3 nucleotides: TGTGCCAGCAGGCGCAGCGGGACACGGGGTCGAGCTTTCTTT.

This clonotype was seen only a few times. This CDR3 reads CASSYWSRATEAFF. Here the CDR3 DNA reads TGTGCCAGCAGTTACTGGAGCAGGGCCACTGAAGCTTTCTTT. The rearrangement joins TRBV6-5 to TRBJ1-1, with D possibly TRBD1 on 5 matching bases. The CDR3 is made up of 14 amino acids. Trimming removed 1 base from V and 4 bases from J, with 10 bases in between. The germline V gene encodes CDR1 MNHEY and CDR2 SVGAGI.

The genes are TRBV20-1 and TRBJ2-2, with TRBD2 matching 9 bases. This CDR3 has 16 amino acids. Germline V lookup: CDR1 DFQATT, CDR2 SNEGSKA (reference sequence). Trimming removed 2 bases from V and 1 base from J; junction bases left unmatched: 5. The CDR3 is CSARLGREGNTGELFF. The CDR3 DNA reads as TGCAGTGCTAGACTAGGGCGGGAGGGGAACACCGGGGAGCTGTTTTTT.

This clonotype appeared many times. The gene calls are TRBV5-1 and TRBJ2-3, with D unresolved. Between the trimmed V and J ends, which lost 0 bases and 0 bases, there was a span of 5 bases. Germline CDR1 SGHRS, CDR2 YFSETQ. The CDR3 has 14 residues. Here the CDR3 reads CASSLEGSTDTQYF. DNA for the CDR3: TGCGCCAGCAGCTTGGAGGGCAGCACAGATACGCAGTATTTT.

This clonotype came up a few times. This rearrangement joins TRBV5-1 to TRBJ1-1, with 7 bases lining up with TRBD1. The CDR3 contains 15 residues. Losses at the gene ends were 3 bases for V and 3 bases for J; bases not matched to a gene: 8. Germline assignment: CDR1 SGHRS and CDR2 YFSETQ. The CDR3 nucleotides read TGCGCCAGCAGCTACCTTCAGGGGGGGGACACTGAAGCTTTCTTT. It encodes CASSYLQGGDTEAFF. Full variable domain (outside the CDR3, taken from reference TRBV5-1 and TRBJ1-1): KAGVTQTPRYLIKTRGQQVTLSCSPISGHRSVSWYQQTPGQGLQFLFEYFSETQRNKGNFPGRFSGRQFSNSRSEMNVSTLELGDSALYLCASSYLQGGDTEAFFGQGTRLTVV.

This clonotype was seen more than once but under ten times. V and J are TRBV11-2 and TRBJ2-1, with TRBD2 matching 8 bases. This CDR3 is 12 amino acids long. In germline, CDR1 is SGHAT, CDR2 FQNNGV. V trimming: 0 bases; J trimming: 15 bases; junction bases outside the gene matches: 4. The CDR3 coding sequence is TGTGCCAGCAGCTTAGAGGAGCGGGGGTTGTTCTTC. Its translation: CASSLEERGLFF.

This clonotype was detected only a few times. CDR3 region: CASSIPDFYNEQFF. The CDR3 DNA follows: TGTGCCAGTAGTATCCCGGACTTTTACAATGAGCAGTTCTTC. This chain uses TRBV19 with TRBJ2-1; possibly TRBD2 for D (5 bases). The CDR3 consists of 14 residues. V lost 3 bases to trimming and J lost 4 bases, with 10 bases between them. In germline, CDR1 is LNHDA, CDR2 SQIVND (reference sequence).

The DNA of the CDR3 is TGCAGTGCATATGGGCCTCGAAAGGAGTTCTTC. Translated, it gives CSAYGPRKEFF. The gene calls are TRBV20-1 and TRBJ2-1; no reliable D call. The CDR3 runs 11 residues. Looked up from germline, CDR1 is DFQATT and CDR2 is SNEGSKA (reference sequence). V was pared by 6 bases and J by 14 bases, with 17 bases between.

In its sample, this clonotype was seen a few times. The chain carries TRBV27 and TRBJ2-1; 11 bases fit TRBD2. Germline V lookup: CDR1 MNHEY, CDR2 SMNVEV (reference sequence). This CDR3 region has 16 residues. The V and J ends lost 7 bases and 4 bases, in that order; junction bases with no gene match: 9. In nucleotides, the CDR3 is TGTGCCAGCACCCTGGGGCTAGCGGGAGGTTACAATGAGCAGTTCTTC. Translation: CASTLGLAGGYNEQFF.

At least ten counts were recorded for this clonotype. CDR3 DNA sequence: TGTGCCAGCAGTTCCTCCGGGACAGGGCAAGAGACCCAGTACTTC. This encodes CASSSSGTGQETQYF. The V gene is TRBV7-2, the J gene TRBJ2-5, with 9 bases that match TRBD1. Looked up from germline, CDR1 is SGHTA and CDR2 is FQGNSA. There are 15 residues in the CDR3. The trim removed 6 bases at V and 2 bases at J, leaving 7 bases unmatched.

The gene calls are TRBV7-2 and TRBJ2-2; 13 nucleotides align to TRBD2. V lost 5 bases, J lost 8 bases, and 8 bases stayed unmatched. The CDR3 runs 16 residues. In germline, CDR1 is SGHTA, CDR2 FQGNSA. CDR3 amino acids: CASSTRTSGRSGELFF. CDR3 coding DNA: TGTGCCAGCAGCACAAGGACTAGCGGGAGATCAGGGGAGCTGTTTTTT.

This clonotype was found a few times. This chain connects TRBV10-2 to TRBJ2-7; 10 bases match TRBD2. This CDR3 has 12 amino acids. Germline V CDR1 and CDR2: WSHSY, SAAADI. J was trimmed by 4 bases and V by 7 bases; bases with no gene match: 1. CDR3 sequence (DNA): TGCGCCAGCAAACTAGCGGGATACGAGCAGTACTTC. Translating gives CASKLAGYEQYF.

This clonotype was seen more than once but under ten times. The chain uses TRBV6-6 and TRBJ1-5, with D perhaps TRBD1 (6 bases). Per the germline V gene, CDR1 is MNHNY and CDR2 is SVGAGI (reference sequence). Trimming pared 6 bases from V and 6 bases from J, leaving 12 bases between. CDR3 length: 13 residues. CDR3 coding DNA: TGTGCCAGCAGGCACAAGGGGGGTCAGCCCCAGCATTTT. Protein: CASRHKGGQPQHF.

This clonotype has just a few counts. V gene TRBV14 combines with J gene TRBJ2-1; D may be TRBD1 or TRBD2 (7 bases each). The CDR3 runs 17 residues. The germline V gene has CDR1 SGHDN and CDR2 FVKESK. Trimming stripped 3 bases from V and 4 bases from J, with 19 bases between. The CDR3 DNA reads TGTGCCAGCAGCCACGGACCCAGGGGGGGTCTTTACAATGAGCAGTTCTTC. The encoded protein is CASSHGPRGGLYNEQFF.

There are a few counts of this clonotype. The CDR3 spells CASSPQTSPTDTQYF. CDR3 DNA sequence: TGTGCCAGCAGCCCCCAGACTAGCCCCACAGATACGCAGTATTTT. This chain links TRBV9 with TRBJ2-3, with TRBD2 identical over 7 bases. V was clipped by 4 bases and J by 2 bases; unmatched bases: 7. This CDR3 spans 15 amino acids. Per germline, CDR1 SGDLS and CDR2 YYNGEE.